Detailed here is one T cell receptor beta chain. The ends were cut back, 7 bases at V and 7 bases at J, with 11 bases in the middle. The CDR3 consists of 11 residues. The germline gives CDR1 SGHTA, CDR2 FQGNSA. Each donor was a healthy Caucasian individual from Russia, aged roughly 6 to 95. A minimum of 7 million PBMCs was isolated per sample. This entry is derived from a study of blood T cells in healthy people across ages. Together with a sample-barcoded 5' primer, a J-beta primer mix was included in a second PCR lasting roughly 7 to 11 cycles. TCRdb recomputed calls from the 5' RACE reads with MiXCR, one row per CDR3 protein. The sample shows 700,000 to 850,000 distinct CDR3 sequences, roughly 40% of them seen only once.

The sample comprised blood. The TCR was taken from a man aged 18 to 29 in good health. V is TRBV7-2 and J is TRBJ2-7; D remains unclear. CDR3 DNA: TGTGCCAGCACCTCCTTGGGGGAGCAGTACTTC. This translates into CASTSLGEQYF.